This entry lists 15 T cell receptor beta chains sequenced from one sample in a study of patients and donors after allogeneic stem cell transplantation. Via MiXCR, TCRdb re-called the RT-PCR reads, giving one row per CDR3 protein. The sample holds hundreds of thousands of distinct CDR3 sequences; 16% are singletons and the top ten take roughly 7.2%. The sequencing sample was made of blood, either unsorted or a sorted T cell fraction (not recorded which). Receptor source: a human donor who was either an allogeneic HSCT recipient or a stem cell or donor lymphocyte infusion donor (not recorded which). It is not recorded whose cells these are; they may come from a transplant donor.

This clonotype has just a few counts. The chain couples TRBV7-2 to TRBJ2-1; 8 bases are a match to TRBD1. The length of the CDR3 is 17 residues. Germline values: CDR1 SGHTA, CDR2 FQGNSA. V lost 3 bases to trimming and J lost 2 bases; unmatched junction nucleotides: 9. CDR3 residues: CASSLVGTGSTYNEQFF. The CDR3 DNA follows: TGTGCCAGCAGCTTGGTCGGGACAGGTTCGACCTACAATGAGCAGTTCTTC.

Regarding this clonotype: One junction end disagrees with the germline gene, perhaps due to a read error. The chain recombines TRBV7-2 with TRBJ1-6, with a weak D call TRBD1 (5 bases). In germline, CDR1 is SGHTA, CDR2 FQGNSA. The CDR3 contains 14 residues. DNA of the CDR3: TGTGCCAGCAGTTTTCTCAGAGGGGATTCGCCCCTCCACTTT. Its protein product is CASSFLRGDSPLHF.

The table lists this clonotype with many counts. The rearrangement links TRBV6-1 to TRBJ1-5; D is undetermined. The V end lost 5 bases, the J end lost 4 bases, and 6 bases lay between the germline ends. The CDR3 runs to 12 residues. Germline V gene lookup returns CDR1 MNHNS and CDR2 SASEGT. As DNA, the CDR3 is TGTGCCAGCAGTCGTGGGAATCAGCCCCAGCATTTT. Translation: CASSRGNQPQHF.

This clonotype came up a few times. V is TRBV2 and J is TRBJ2-7; D remains ambiguous. CDR1 and CDR2 from the germline V gene are SNHLY and FYNNEI. This CDR3 is built from 13 residues. The V end was cut by 6 bases, the J end by 2 bases, with 11 bases between. The CDR3 bases are TGTGCCAGCAGCCCGGACGGAACCTACGAGCAGTACTTC. It yields the protein CASSPDGTYEQYF.

This clonotype was seen ten or more times. The rearrangement links TRBV4-1 to TRBJ2-3; TRBD1 agrees at 8 bases. The CDR3 runs to 15 residues. The trim removed 4 bases at V and 3 bases at J, leaving 6 bases unmatched. Germline assignment: CDR1 MGHRA and CDR2 YSYEKL. CDR3 DNA sequence: TGCGCCAGCAGCCGAGCCGACAGGGGAACAGATACGCAGTATTTT. Its protein is CASSRADRGTDTQYF.

This clonotype was seen only a few times. The chain combines TRBV6-6 with TRBJ1-5; D remains unclear. This CDR3 has 13 residues. Germline lookup yields CDR1 MNHNY and CDR2 SVGAGI (reference sequence). V was clipped by 2 bases and J by 6 bases, with 8 bases between them. The CDR3 bases are TGTGCCAGCAGTTACCCGACGGGTCAGCCCCAGCATTTT. This codes for CASSYPTGQPQHF.

This clonotype was observed many times. This chain links TRBV12-3 or TRBV12-4 with TRBJ1-2; 9 bases fit TRBD1. This CDR3 spans 16 amino acids. J gave up 6 bases and V 2 bases, and 10 bases lay outside the gene matches. Here the CDR3 reads CASSLNRGQGSDGYTF. The CDR3 DNA is TGTGCCAGCAGTTTAAATCGCGGACAGGGGAGCGATGGCTACACCTTC.

This clonotype was found a few times. V gene TRBV4-2 combines with J gene TRBJ2-4; unclear D gene. CDR3 length: 16 amino acids. The germline V gene has CDR1 LGHNA and CDR2 YNFKEQ. Trimming shortened V by 0 bases and J by 0 bases, and 9 bases separated the two germline ends. In DNA form, the CDR3 reads TGTGCCAGCAGCCAAGATGGTAGCCTAGCCAAAAACATTCAGTACTTC. Translation gives CASSQDGSLAKNIQYF.

In its sample, this clonotype was seen a few times. V is TRBV12-3 or TRBV12-4 and J is TRBJ2-2, with a tentative D call TRBD2 (7 bases). V was pared by 8 bases and J by 0 bases, with 22 bases between. The CDR3 is 18 residues long. The CDR3 spells CASAVVRRGAANTGELFF. CDR3 nucleotide sequence: TGTGCCAGCGCAGTTGTGCGTCGGGGGGCCGCGAACACCGGGGAGCTGTTTTTT.

The sample holds a few counts of this clonotype. The CDR3 DNA is TGTGCCTGGAGACCCTACCCCAGGGGCGGGCGAAACACTGAAGCTTTCTTT. Amino acids: CAWRPYPRGGRNTEAFF. This sequence joins TRBV30 and TRBJ1-1; perhaps TRBD1 as D (6 bases). V was trimmed by 3 bases and J by 2 bases, leaving 22 bases between them. Germline V lookup: CDR1 GTSNPN, CDR2 SVGIG (reference sequence). CDR3 length: 17 residues.

This clonotype has just a few counts. The V and J genes are TRBV10-3 and TRBJ2-1; D is undetermined. V lost 7 bases, J lost 0 bases, and 10 bases lay in between. Germline CDR1 and CDR2: ENHRY and SYGVKD. This CDR3 has 14 residues. The DNA of the CDR3 is TGTGCCATCAAGAAGGCGGACTCCTACAATGAGCAGTTCTTC. This gives the protein CAIKKADSYNEQFF.

The genes are TRBV4-1 and TRBJ2-1; D might be TRBD2 (7 bases). The V end lost 3 bases, the J end lost 7 bases, and 22 bases lay between the germline ends. CDR3 length: 17 residues. From germline, CDR1 is MGHRA and CDR2 YSYEKL. The CDR3 DNA reads TGCGCCAGCAGCCACGGTCTTAGGGGGAGGGCCTGGAATGAGCAGTTCTTC. It codes for CASSHGLRGRAWNEQFF.

The chain uses TRBV10-3 and TRBJ2-3; tentatively, D is TRBD1 or TRBD2 (6 bases each). The CDR3 covers 14 residues. Germline loops: CDR1 ENHRY, CDR2 SYGVKD. The V gene lost 11 bases and the J gene lost 3 bases, with 18 bases spanning the gap. The CDR3 reads CALSQQGRTDTQYF. The DNA for the CDR3 is TGTGCCTTAAGTCAGCAGGGGAGGACAGATACGCAGTATTTT.

This clonotype was found a few times. This chain uses TRBV3-1 with TRBJ2-7, with D perhaps being TRBD1 or TRBD2 (6 bases each). CDR3 length: 16 amino acids. Trimming removed 1 base at V and 2 bases at J, with 15 bases between. Germline V lookup: CDR1 LGHDT, CDR2 YNNKEL (reference sequence). The CDR3 bases are TGTGCCAGCAGCCAAGTATCGGGGGCGCCGCCCTACGAGCAGTACTTC. Translating gives CASSQVSGAPPYEQYF.

The sample holds one count of this clonotype. The chain is built from TRBV7-3 and TRBJ2-3, with D maybe TRBD1 (6 bases). Germline loops: CDR1 SGHTA, CDR2 FQGTGA. With 3 bases removed from V and 0 bases from J, the gap between germline ends came to 10 bases. This CDR3 comprises 15 residues. CDR3 amino acids: CASSFTGSSTDTQYF. The CDR3 DNA reads as TGTGCCAGCAGCTTCACAGGGTCTAGCACAGATACGCAGTATTTT.